This T cell receptor beta chain originates from a study of blood T cell repertoires in COVID-19 (dated by TCRdb to between 2020 and 2021). About the full investigation: Samples from collaborators originated in the United States, Italy and Spain and spanned both the acute and convalescent phases of COVID-19. The material from the prospective study consisted of cDNA or gDNA derived from T cells, B-cell-depleted T cells, or PBMCs. The dataset comprised deeply sampled blood TCRbeta repertoires from subjects exposed to, actively infected with, or recovered from COVID-19. A freely available public database, intended as a resource for researchers studying the immune response to SARS-CoV-2, is where the repertoires were released. Samples were obtained from the ongoing ImmuneRACE study (first 160 participants) and from about 1,300 subjects provided by 6 global collaborators. Nearly every sample came with metadata listing a de-identified subject ID, COVID-19 status, age in years and sex. HLA class I and class II types, where available, came from metadata supplied by the sample provider rather than from assay-based typing. On the study overall, not on this receptor specifically: The quantity of clinical and demographic metadata differed by source and by participant and was supplied without curation.

Ends trimmed: V by 1 base, J by 2 bases; bases unmatched to a gene: 4. The CDR3 runs 15 amino acids, cysteine and phenylalanine included. Of the read, only the CDR3 DNA is kept; its 45 bases are in frame from base 1. CDR1 and CDR2 are read off the germline V gene as MNHNS and SASEGT. TCRbeta CDR3 regions were amplified from genomic DNA by means of the immunoSEQ Assay, a bias-controlled multiplex PCR. In the authors' own workflow: Within the assay, amplification of reference gene primers was used to estimate how many nucleated cells each sample contained. To quantify the absolute abundance of each unique TCRbeta CDR3 rearrangement, sequence reads were collapsed and filtered. For each sample, productive Simpson clonality was calculated by taking the square root of Simpson's diversity index across productive rearrangements. The table comes from immuneACCESS by way of TCRdb, which keeps in-frame sequences with V and J called. Part of the clones is missing from these tables; in studies checked, under half for an unresolved V gene and the rest for unknown reasons. The V and J calls and the clone size are those of that table, but D and trimming were determined from the DNA. Present in this sample are 310,000 or so clones, roughly 82% of which were seen just once. The ten largest make up 1.5% to 2% of the sample.

Whole blood was collected in K2EDTA tubes by collaborating institutions according to the institutions' own protocols. For TCRbeta analysis, collaborators shipped samples as frozen whole blood, isolated PBMCs, or DNA extracted from either of those sample types. Concerning this clone itself: What this receptor recognizes is not known. No clone much larger than this one lies a single base away; base qualities are absent.

This TCR came from a woman aged 50 to 60 with acute or convalescent COVID-19. Sequencing input: peripheral blood. In this chain, TRBV6-1 is recombined with TRBJ2-7; 8 central nucleotides agree with TRBD2. The DNA reads TGTGCCAGCAGTGAAGGGTTAGCGGGACCCTACGAGCAGTACTTC. It encodes CASSEGLAGPYEQYF.